Given below is one T cell receptor (beta chain) in context. The source of the sample is a study of T cell repertoires in ileal Crohn's disease. CDR1 KGHSH and CDR2 LQKENI come from the germline V gene. CDR3 length: 15 residues. J was trimmed by 5 bases and V by 5 bases; bases with no gene match: 10. Included were adult ileal or ileocolonic Crohn's patients indicated for ileocolonic resection. This table comes from immunoSEQ multiplex PCR, and its TCRdb copy is limited to in-frame clones, with some not included. The repertoire holds about 3,800 clones, with just under 85% as singletons. This sequence joins TRBV18 and TRBJ1-1, with 8 bases fitting TRBD1. The sequenced material came from ileal tissue. The sequence derives from an adult with Crohn's disease. The CDR3 region is CASSLQGGGSTEAFF. The CDR3 DNA is TGTGCCAGCTCATTACAGGGGGGAGGATCGACTGAAGCTTTCTTT.